These 28 T cell receptor beta chains came from one sample sequenced in a study of regulatory T cells in long-lasting Graves disease (dated by TCRdb to the early 2020s). The library came from multiplex PCR. Sequencing relied on an Illumina HiSeq 4000. iRepertoire HTBI primers and Arm-PCR amplification of CDR3 regions were used to construct TCR beta libraries. TCRdb reworked the public reads: Q25 trimming with fastp, MiXCR clone assembly, productive beta chains retained. One record per CDR3 amino acid sequence lists the most common genes and DNA. In this sample the table shows around 400,000 distinct CDR3 sequences, less than 20% of which occur a single time. The ten largest clones capture about a fifth of the sample. This sample's time point label indicates: newly diagnosed GD, antithyroid drugs for less than 3 months. For both TCR sequencing and RNA sequencing, RNA was extracted from PBMCs using TRIzol.

The sequenced sample was peripheral blood mononuclear cells (PBMCs), obtained at new diagnosis, from a patient treated with antithyroid drugs. The receptor source for this set is a female donor with Graves disease.

This clonotype was seen only once. The genes are TRBV5-1 and TRBJ1-1; D possibly corresponds to TRBD1 (6 bases). Germline assignment: CDR1 SGHRS and CDR2 YFSETQ. V lost 1 base, J lost 6 bases, and 16 bases lay in between. The CDR3 spans 15 residues. Here the CDR3 DNA reads TGCGCCAGCAGCTTGAGAGGGTTGGGGGCCCCTGAAGCTTTCTTT. Its protein is CASSLRGLGAPEAFF.

This clonotype was found many times. The V call is TRBV29-1, the J call TRBJ1-1; no definite D call. V was cut by 4 bases and J by 8 bases, with 8 bases left in between. There are 10 residues in the CDR3. CDR1 and CDR2 from the germline V gene are SQVTM and ANQGSEA. The CDR3 nucleotides are TGCAGCGTTGCCCAGGCCGAAGCTTTCTTT. Amino acid sequence: CSVAQAEAFF.

V usage is TRBV9 and J usage is TRBJ1-1, with D unclear. Germline V gives CDR1 SGDLS, CDR2 YYNGEE. V was trimmed by 2 bases and J by 7 bases, leaving 15 bases between them. CDR3 size: 14 residues. In nucleotides, the CDR3 is TGTGCCAGCAGCGTTAGTCGGGCGGCAGGTGAAGCTTTCTTT. It is translated as CASSVSRAAGEAFF. Variable domain in full (rest from reference TRBV9 and TRBJ1-1): DSGVTQTPKHLITATGQRVTLRCSPRSGDLSVYWYQQSLDQGLQFLIQYYNGEERAKGNILERFSAQQFPDLHSELNLSSLELGDSALYFCASSVSRAAGEAFFGQGTRLTVV.

This clonotype showed up many times. The V gene is TRBV5-6, the J gene TRBJ1-2; 9 bases are shared with TRBD1. This CDR3 is 12 amino acids long. Germline CDR1 is SGHDT and CDR2 is YYEEEE. V trimming: 6 bases; J trimming: 6 bases; junction bases outside the gene matches: 3. The chain's CDR3 is CASNRDRDGYTF. As DNA, the CDR3 is TGTGCCAGCAACCGGGACAGGGATGGCTACACCTTC.

On this clonotype itself: This may be a read error, as it is one base from a much larger clone. The chain employs TRBV12-3 or TRBV12-4 and TRBJ2-3, with D perhaps TRBD1 (6 bases). Trimming shortened V by 10 bases and J by 2 bases, and 13 bases separated the two germline ends. CDR3 length: 13 amino acids. CDR3 bases: TGTGCCACCGCAAGGGGGTTCACAGATACGCAGTATTTT. It translates to CATARGFTDTQYF.

This clonotype has ten or more counts. The chain employs TRBV12-3 or TRBV12-4 and TRBJ2-2, with 12 bases that match TRBD2. The CDR3 runs 15 residues. With 6 bases clipped from V and 4 bases from J, the junction kept 3 bases outside the gene matches. CDR3 bases: TGTGCCAGCAGATCTAGCGGGAGGGCCACCGGGGAGCTGTTTTTT. Its protein product is CASRSSGRATGELFF.

This clonotype was detected ten times or more. CDR3 in amino acids: CASSGGGEQHTDTQYF. The CDR3 nucleotides are TGTGCCAGCAGCGGAGGTGGGGAACAACACACAGATACGCAGTATTTT. The chain recombines TRBV6-1 with TRBJ2-3; a possible D gene is TRBD2 (5 bases). CDR1 and CDR2 (germline): MNHNS, SASEGT. The V end was cut by 6 bases, the J end by 2 bases, with 18 bases between. This CDR3 has 16 residues.

Concerning this clonotype itself: A much larger clone lies one base from this, so it may be a read error. V is TRBV11-2 and J is TRBJ1-6; maybe TRBD1 (6 bases). This CDR3 is built from 18 residues. The germline V gene encodes CDR1 SGHAT and CDR2 FQNNGV. The CDR3 region is CASSSNGGGFNNNPPLHF. DNA of the CDR3: TGTGCCAGCAGCTCCAACGGTGGGGGCTTCAACAATAATCCACCCCTCCACTTT.

Points on this clonotype: At one end, the junction sequence differs from germline, possibly due to a read error. V and J are TRBV19 and TRBJ1-1; D uncertain. This CDR3 comprises 16 residues. The germline CDR1 and CDR2 sequences are LNHDA and SQIVND (reference sequence). CDR3 DNA sequence: TGTGCCAGTAGGCATTTAGGGCCGGAGAGGAACGCTGAAGCTTTCTTT. This codes for CASRHLGPERNAEAFF.

The J gene is TRBJ1-1, the V gene TRBV6-1; weak D call: TRBD1 (6 bases). The V end lost 11 bases, the J end lost 6 bases, and 10 bases lay between the germline ends. CDR3 length: 10 amino acids. In germline, CDR1 is MNHNS, CDR2 SASEGT. The CDR3 loop reads CAWGAPEAFF. The CDR3 nucleotides read TGTGCCTGGGGGGCTCCTGAAGCTTTCTTT.

The chain has TRBV5-1 and TRBJ1-5; 9 positions match TRBD1. Germline CDR1 reads SGHRS; CDR2 reads YFSETQ. The CDR3 is 14 amino acids. With V trimmed by 8 bases and J by 7 bases, 10 bases remained unmatched. The CDR3 DNA reads TGCGCCAGACCGGGACAGGGAAACGGCCAGCCCCAGCATTTT. Translation: CARPGQGNGQPQHF.

This clonotype was seen repeatedly, ten times or more. V usage is TRBV11-2 and J usage is TRBJ2-3; D is uncertain. CDR1 and CDR2 from the germline V gene are SGHAT and FQNNGV. V lost 0 bases and J 2 bases, leaving 9 bases between the germline ends. The CDR3 contains 15 residues. CDR3 in amino acids: CASSLDDHNTDTQYF. DNA of the CDR3: TGTGCCAGCAGCTTAGATGACCATAACACAGATACGCAGTATTTT.

The sample holds many counts of this clonotype. The V call is TRBV11-2, the J call TRBJ2-1; no firm D call. Trimming left V 6 bases short and J 6 bases short, with 12 bases between. Germline CDR1 reads SGHAT; CDR2 reads FQNNGV. The CDR3 covers 13 residues. The CDR3 DNA is TGTGCCAGCAGTTACCGGGCCCTCAATGAGCAGTTCTTC. It codes for CASSYRALNEQFF.

This clonotype was seen many times. The rearrangement uses TRBV6-5 and TRBJ2-7; TRBD2 matches at 8 bases. V dropped 3 bases and J dropped 4; count of bases not matched to a gene: 8. The CDR3 spans 15 residues. In germline, CDR1 is MNHEY, CDR2 SVGAGI. The CDR3 sequence is CASSYSRTSRYEQYF. CDR3 in DNA: TGTGCCAGCAGTTATTCGCGGACTAGCCGGTACGAGCAGTACTTC.

At least ten counts were recorded for this clonotype. This rearrangement joins TRBV5-6 to TRBJ1-1, with TRBD1 matching over 9 bases. J lost 1 base, V lost 2 bases, and 3 bases had no gene match. Germline V CDR1 and CDR2: SGHDT, YYEEEE. The CDR3 spans 15 residues. CDR3 sequence: CASSLEGQGNTEAFF. CDR3 coding DNA: TGTGCCAGCAGCTTAGAGGGACAGGGGAACACTGAAGCTTTCTTT.

This clonotype was seen many times. V usage is TRBV2 and J usage is TRBJ1-5, with D unresolved. V lost 5 bases to trimming and J lost 4 bases, with 12 bases between them. Germline V gene lookup returns CDR1 SNHLY and CDR2 FYNNEI. This CDR3 has 14 residues. CDR3 sequence reads: CASSQEGTNQPQHF. The CDR3 bases are TGTGCCAGCAGTCAGGAGGGAACGAATCAGCCCCAGCATTTT. Variable domain in full (rest from reference TRBV2 and TRBJ1-5): EPEVTQTPSHQVTQMGQEVILRCVPISNHLYFYWYRQILGQKVEFLVSFYNNEISEKSEIFDDQFSVERPDGSNFTLKIRSTKLEDSAMYFCASSQEGTNQPQHFGDGTRLSIL.

The table lists this clonotype with many counts. The chain employs TRBV11-2 and TRBJ2-2, with 11 bases that match TRBD2. V gave up 5 bases and J gave up 4 bases; unmatched junction bases: 12. The CDR3 consists of 18 residues. Germline-derived CDR1 and CDR2 are SGHAT and FQNNGV. This CDR3 is CASSKRVAGGRGTGELFF. CDR3 coding DNA: TGTGCCAGCAGCAAGAGGGTAGCGGGAGGGCGGGGCACCGGGGAGCTGTTTTTT.

This clonotype was seen many times. This chain links TRBV10-3 with TRBJ2-5, with D tentatively TRBD1 (5 bases). The CDR3 is 15 residues long. The V end lost 3 bases, the J end lost 4 bases, and 15 bases lay between the germline ends. Germline V gene lookup returns CDR1 ENHRY and CDR2 SYGVKD. CDR3 coding DNA: TGTGCCATCAGTGACGACAGCACAACCCCAGAGACCCAGTACTTC. Residues: CAISDDSTTPETQYF.

This clonotype was seen ten or more times. V gene TRBV7-9 combines with J gene TRBJ1-1, with 8 bases identical to TRBD1. V was pared by 5 bases and J by 3 bases, with 5 bases of the junction left unmatched. Germline-derived CDR1 and CDR2 are SEHNR and FQNEAQ (reference sequence). The CDR3 loop spans 14 amino acids. The CDR3 here is CASSLGTGHTEAFF. The CDR3 DNA reads TGTGCCAGCAGCCTGGGGACAGGACACACTGAAGCTTTCTTT. The full variable domain, rest sourced from reference TRBV7-9 and TRBJ1-1, is DTGVSQNPRHKITKRGQNVTFRCDPISEHNRLYWYRQTLGQGPEFLTYFQNEAQLEKSRLLSDRFSAERPKGSFSTLEIQRTEQGDSAMYLCASSLGTGHTEAFFGQGTRLTVV.

There are many counts of this clonotype. The V call is TRBV14, the J call TRBJ2-5; tentative D call: TRBD1 (6 bases). The germline V gene has CDR1 SGHDN and CDR2 FVKESK. The CDR3 runs 15 residues. Trimming took off 7 bases at V and 5 bases at J, with 20 bases between the two ends. The CDR3 is CASIRKDQGMETQYF. The DNA of the CDR3 is TGTGCCAGCATCCGCAAGGATCAGGGGATGGAGACCCAGTACTTC.

Many counts were recorded for this clonotype. The CDR3 DNA is TGCAGCGTTAGGTGGATCCAAGAGACCCAGTACTTC. It specifies CSVRWIQETQYF. This rearrangement joins TRBV29-1 to TRBJ2-5; the D is unclear. Germline values: CDR1 SQVTM, CDR2 ANQGSEA. The CDR3 is made up of 12 amino acids. The ends were cut back, 5 bases at V and 1 base at J, with 8 bases in the middle.

With respect to this clonotype: One base away lies a much larger clone, so this may be a sequencing read error. In nucleotides, the CDR3 is TGTGCCTGCAGTCAAGCAACCGGGACAGGGGGAACTGAAGCTTTCTTT. Encoded protein: CACSQATGTGGTEAFF. V is TRBV7-2 and J is TRBJ1-1; 11 bases line up with TRBD1. From germline, CDR1 is SGHTA and CDR2 FQGNSA. The CDR3 is made up of 16 amino acids.

The V gene is TRBV12-3 or TRBV12-4, the J gene TRBJ2-1, with D unresolved. There are 15 residues in the CDR3. With 3 bases removed from V and 3 bases from J, the gap between germline ends came to 12 bases. The CDR3 loop reads CASSLSQAYYNEQFF. The CDR3 nucleotides read TGTGCCAGCAGTTTGTCGCAAGCCTACTACAATGAGCAGTTCTTC.

Many counts were recorded for this clonotype. V usage is TRBV4-1 and J usage is TRBJ1-1, with TRBD1 identical over 7 bases. V gave up 5 bases and J gave up 3 bases; unmatched junction bases: 6. This CDR3 contains 14 residues. Per the germline V gene, CDR1 is MGHRA and CDR2 is YSYEKL. The CDR3 reads CASSSRTGHTEAFF. CDR3 nucleotides: TGCGCCAGCAGCTCCCGGACAGGACACACTGAAGCTTTCTTT.

Ten or more counts support this clonotype. The chain has TRBV12-3 or TRBV12-4 and TRBJ1-2; 8 positions agree with TRBD1. J was trimmed by 8 bases and V by 6 bases; bases with no gene match: 26. This CDR3 contains 19 residues. CDR3 in amino acids: CASRITTFRGPAKVEGYTF. CDR3 in DNA: TGTGCCAGCAGGATCACTACCTTCAGGGGGCCGGCAAAGGTAGAGGGCTACACCTTC.

J is TRBJ2-5 and V is TRBV12-3 or TRBV12-4, with D perhaps given as TRBD1 or TRBD2 (6 bases each). There are 14 residues in the CDR3. V lost 6 bases to trimming and J lost 2 bases, with 13 bases between them. The CDR3 sequence: CASRIRGPQETQYF. The CDR3 nucleotides are TGTGCCAGCAGGATCCGGGGGCCGCAAGAGACCCAGTACTTC.

This clonotype has at least ten counts. The rearrangement links TRBV28 to TRBJ2-3, with 7 bases lining up with TRBD2. V was pared by 8 bases and J by 3 bases, with 11 bases of the junction left unmatched. CDR3 length equals 15 residues. Germline CDR1 is MDHEN and CDR2 is SYDVKM. This CDR3 is CASGKPGLLTDTQYF. As DNA, the CDR3 is TGTGCCAGCGGAAAACCGGGACTATTGACAGATACGCAGTATTTT.

The chain combines TRBV20-1 with TRBJ2-2; 10 bases are shared with TRBD2. Germline CDR1 is DFQATT and CDR2 is SNEGSKA (reference sequence). With 4 bases clipped from V and 3 bases from J, the junction kept 2 bases outside the gene matches. The CDR3 length is 14 residues. The CDR3 bases are TGCAGTGCTAAAGGACTAGCGGACACCGGGGAGCTGTTTTTT. This codes for CSAKGLADTGELFF.